This T cell receptor beta chain was retrieved from a study of lymphopenia after photon versus proton radiotherapy. Findings and caveats of the study: Relative stability marked proton patients; photon patients lost diversity and naive cells. Oligoclonal CD8+ Temra expansion after nadir drove photon patients' diversity drop. Survival link was tested only in deceased patients; proton benefit remains a possibility. Post-nadir TCR diversity decline inversely tracked overall survival among those who died.

Clones were sequenced by immunoSEQ multiplex PCR, and TCRdb holds only the in-frame ones, with some missing. The sample includes about 6,700 clones, about 80% of them seen just once. The table lists this clone with a count of one. Its target is not known. The V and J ends lost 4 bases and 7 bases respectively, with 12 bases between them. The CDR3 has 13 residues. Germline V gene sequence: CDR1 SGHRS, CDR2 YFSETQ. The origin of this receptor is a man aged 25-45 years with gastric cancer. The specimen was peripheral blood, collected from a patient treated with photon-based radiotherapy. This chain connects TRBV5-1 to TRBJ2-1; D may correspond to TRBD1 or TRBD2 (5 bases each). For the CDR3, the DNA is TGCGCCAGCAGCCGGGACCGTCTTAATGAGCAGTTCTTC. It is translated as CASSRDRLNEQFF.